A single sample gave rise to the 26 T cell receptor beta chains below, sequenced in a study of blood T cell repertoires in COVID-19. Using immunoSEQ multiplex PCR, the repertoire was profiled, and TCRdb retains in-frame clones only, with some absent. This repertoire shows a few hundred thousand clones, about 82% found once; its top ten account for around 4%. The sequenced sample consisted of peripheral blood. These receptors originate from a woman between 45 and 60 years old with active or convalescent COVID-19.

This clone was detected only once. The chain is built from TRBV10-3 and TRBJ2-7; 10 positions agree with TRBD2. The CDR3 extends over 16 amino acids. Per germline, CDR1 ENHRY and CDR2 SYGVKD. The trim removed 0 bases at V and 4 bases at J, leaving 6 bases unmatched. The CDR3 here is CAISESAASGRYEQYF. DNA of the CDR3: TGTGCCATCAGTGAGTCGGCGGCTAGCGGGAGATACGAGCAGTACTTC.

The chain links TRBV5-4 to TRBJ2-7, with TRBD1 matching 7 bases. CDR3 size: 13 residues. Germline V lookup: CDR1 SGHNT, CDR2 YYREEE (reference sequence). The V gene end was trimmed by 4 bases and the J gene end by 1 base; junction bases not matched to a gene: 2. The CDR3 spells CASSPTGSYEQYF. The CDR3 nucleotides read TGTGCCAGCAGCCCGACAGGGTCCTACGAGCAGTACTTC.

This clone has just one count. The chain has TRBV14 and TRBJ1-1, with unresolved D. Germline CDR1 reads SGHDN; CDR2 reads FVKESK. The CDR3 totals 14 residues. Trimming left V 1 base short and J 1 base short, with 7 bases between. CDR3 loop: CASSQVAGNTEAFF. Written as DNA, the CDR3 is TGTGCCAGCAGCCAAGTGGCGGGGAACACTGAAGCTTTCTTT.

The chain carries TRBV27 and TRBJ2-1; tentatively, D is TRBD1 (5 bases). CDR1 is MNHEY, CDR2 SMNVEV, per germline (reference sequence). The CDR3 has 15 amino acids. The V gene lost 3 bases and the J gene lost 0 bases, with 9 bases spanning the gap. The CDR3 nucleotides are TGTGCCAGCAGTTTCTGGGGCAGCTCCTACAATGAGCAGTTCTTC. Protein sequence: CASSFWGSSYNEQFF.

This chain uses TRBV7-6 with TRBJ2-1; maybe TRBD1 (7 bases). Per germline, CDR1 SGHVS and CDR2 FNYEAQ. The germline V and J ends were trimmed by 5 bases and 3 bases, with 23 bases remaining between them. CDR3 length: 18 amino acids. CDR3 amino acids: CASSQGTAGGRGYNEQFF. The CDR3, as DNA: TGTGCCAGCAGCCAAGGGACAGCCGGGGGACGGGGCTACAATGAGCAGTTCTTC.

The J gene is TRBJ1-5, the V gene TRBV10-3; 8 bases are shared with TRBD1. Losses at the gene ends were 5 bases for V and 2 bases for J; bases not matched to a gene: 5. This CDR3 is 15 amino acids long. CDR1 ENHRY and CDR2 SYGVKD come from the germline V gene. DNA of the CDR3: TGTGCCATCAGTCCAGGGGGCTTGGGCAATCAGCCCCAGCATTTT. Translating gives CAISPGGLGNQPQHF.

This clone came up many times. V usage is TRBV5-4 and J usage is TRBJ1-2; the D gene is possibly TRBD1 (6 bases). Germline assignment: CDR1 SGHNT and CDR2 YYREEE (reference sequence). This CDR3 is 13 amino acids long. Trimming removed 2 bases at V and 5 bases at J, with 10 bases between. For the CDR3, the DNA is TGTGCCAGCAGCTTAGGACAGCTTTATGGCTACACCTTC. This encodes CASSLGQLYGYTF.

The chain uses TRBV5-1 and TRBJ2-2; the D gene is possibly TRBD2 (6 bases). From germline, CDR1 is SGHRS and CDR2 YFSETQ. V was cut by 2 bases and J by 1 base, with 12 bases left in between. The CDR3 contains 16 residues. CDR3: CASSFRTGLNTGELFF. For the CDR3, the DNA is TGCGCCAGCAGCTTTCGGACGGGACTGAACACCGGGGAGCTGTTTTTT.

The rearrangement uses TRBV10-1 and TRBJ1-5; D is unresolved. The germline CDR1 and CDR2 sequences are WNHNN and SYGVQD (reference sequence). V lost 9 bases and J 3 bases, leaving 12 bases between the germline ends. The CDR3 runs 13 residues. The DNA of the CDR3 is TGCGCCAGGTTCGTGAGGCACAATCAGCCCCAGCATTTT. This encodes CARFVRHNQPQHF.

J is TRBJ2-7 and V is TRBV28, with D uncertain. This CDR3 contains 14 residues. Trimming took off 6 bases at V and 0 bases at J, with 12 bases between the two ends. Per the germline V gene, CDR1 is MDHEN and CDR2 is SYDVKM. The CDR3 region has the DNA TGTGCCAGCAGAAGGAGCGCGAGCTCCTACGAGCAGTACTTC. This codes for CASRRSASSYEQYF.

This clone was seen more than once but under ten times. This chain connects TRBV5-6 to TRBJ2-1; 8 bases line up with TRBD2. This CDR3 region has 17 residues. The junction had 9 bases not matched to a gene; V was cut back by 0 bases and J by 4 bases. Germline V gene sequence: CDR1 SGHDT, CDR2 YYEEEE. The CDR3 DNA reads as TGTGCCAGCAGCTTGGTGGCGGGAGGACAGCATTACAATGAGCAGTTCTTC. Protein sequence: CASSLVAGGQHYNEQFF.

This clone was counted between two and nine times. The genes are TRBV19 and TRBJ1-6; D remains unclear. V lost 4 bases to trimming and J lost 9 bases, with 7 bases between them. This CDR3 has 12 amino acids. CDR1 is LNHDA and CDR2 is SQIVND in the germline V gene (reference sequence). The CDR3 region has the DNA TGTGCCAGTAGTACAGGAGGTTCACCCCTCCACTTT. The encoded protein is CASSTGGSPLHF.

The genes are TRBV5-1 and TRBJ2-3, with D possibly TRBD2 on 6 matching bases. The CDR3 has 15 residues. From germline, CDR1 is SGHRS and CDR2 YFSETQ. V was trimmed by 0 bases and J by 6 bases, leaving 14 bases between them. The chain's CDR3 is CASSLGGTGGDTQYF. Here the CDR3 DNA reads TGCGCCAGCAGCTTGGGAGGGACTGGCGGGGATACGCAGTATTTT.

The chain joins TRBV9 to TRBJ2-4, with a possible D match to TRBD2 (6 bases). The V and J ends lost 0 bases and 3 bases respectively, with 16 bases between them. In germline, CDR1 is SGDLS, CDR2 YYNGEE. This CDR3 contains 17 residues. The chain's CDR3 is CASSVDGAGGVKNIQYF. The CDR3 nucleotides read TGTGCCAGCAGCGTAGATGGGGCGGGCGGGGTCAAAAACATTCAGTACTTC.

The chain employs TRBV7-2 and TRBJ1-1, with D tentatively TRBD1 (6 bases). Germline CDR1 and CDR2: SGHTA and FQGNSA. There are 13 residues in the CDR3. Trimming took off 9 bases at V and 4 bases at J, with 15 bases between the two ends. DNA for the CDR3: TGTGCCAGTACCGAGGGGGTGGGCACTGAAGCTTTCTTT. This encodes CASTEGVGTEAFF.

J is TRBJ2-3 and V is TRBV27; no definite D call. This CDR3 is 15 amino acids long. Germline V CDR1 and CDR2: MNHEY, SMNVEV (reference sequence). Trimming left V 3 bases short and J 1 base short, with 11 bases between. CDR3 in amino acids: CASSFSVGGTDTQYF. In DNA, the CDR3 is TGTGCCAGCAGTTTTTCCGTCGGTGGCACAGATACGCAGTATTTT.

The V and J genes are TRBV29-1 and TRBJ2-5, with D perhaps matching TRBD2 (6 bases). Germline CDR1 and CDR2: SQVTM and ANQGSEA. This CDR3 is built from 13 residues. V lost 1 base, J lost 5 bases, and 11 bases lay in between. The DNA of the CDR3 is TGCAGCGTTGAAGGTTCAGGGAGGGAGACCCAGTACTTC. Its protein is CSVEGSGRETQYF.

The rearrangement joins TRBV27 to TRBJ1-6; maybe TRBD1 (5 bases). V lost 6 bases and J lost 6, with 18 bases in between. The length of the CDR3 is 16 residues. In germline, CDR1 is MNHEY, CDR2 SMNVEV (reference sequence). The CDR3 DNA is TGTGCCAGCAGACTAACAGGAATTCTCTCTAATTCACCCCTCCACTTT. This codes for CASRLTGILSNSPLHF.

V gene TRBV4-2 combines with J gene TRBJ2-2; TRBD2 is a possible D gene (5 bases). V shed 0 bases and J shed 7 bases, with 15 bases lying between them. CDR1 is LGHNA, CDR2 YNFKEQ, per germline. CDR3 length: 16 residues. The CDR3 spells CASSQESGISFGELFF. CDR3 DNA: TGTGCCAGCAGCCAAGAGTCCGGGATAAGTTTCGGGGAGCTGTTTTTT.

This clone was recorded many times. V and J are TRBV5-1 and TRBJ2-3; unclear D gene. The length of the CDR3 is 15 residues. Trimming removed 1 base from V and 0 bases from J, with 9 bases in between. The germline gives CDR1 SGHRS, CDR2 YFSETQ. CDR3 region: CASSLLGSSTDTQYF. The CDR3 coding sequence is TGCGCCAGCAGCTTGCTTGGCAGTAGCACAGATACGCAGTATTTT. The full variable domain, in which reference TRBV5-1 and TRBJ2-3 provide the parts outside the CDR3, is KAGVTQTPRYLIKTRGQQVTLSCSPISGHRSVSWYQQTPGQGLQFLFEYFSETQRNKGNFPGRFSGRQFSNSRSEMNVSTLELGDSALYLCASSLLGSSTDTQYFGPGTRLTVL.

This clone was recorded only once. This chain links TRBV6-1 with TRBJ1-3; D is undetermined. Germline CDR1 reads MNHNS; CDR2 reads SASEGT. The CDR3 spans 18 residues. V was cut by 2 bases and J by 0 bases, with 17 bases left in between. The CDR3 here is CASSEWEAALFSGNTIYF. Written as DNA, the CDR3 is TGTGCCAGCAGTGAATGGGAGGCAGCCCTTTTCTCTGGAAACACCATATATTTT.

The chain's CDR3 is CASSPAGQRIYEQYF. The CDR3 nucleotides read TGTGCCAGCTCACCAGCGGGACAGCGCATCTACGAGCAGTACTTC. The chain couples TRBV18 to TRBJ2-7; D possibly corresponds to TRBD1 (7 bases). The CDR3 has 15 amino acids. Germline loops: CDR1 KGHSH, CDR2 LQKENI. V dropped 2 bases and J dropped 3 bases, with 14 bases sitting between them.

The rearrangement joins TRBV9 to TRBJ1-2, with D possibly being TRBD1 (6 bases). The germline gives CDR1 SGDLS, CDR2 YYNGEE. The CDR3 consists of 15 residues. Deletions cut 0 bases from V and 8 bases from J, with 17 bases between. The CDR3 nucleotides read TGTGCCAGCAGCGTAGGGCAGGGGCCATGGGTAGGCTACACCTTC. Protein: CASSVGQGPWVGYTF.

This clone occurred once. The rearrangement uses TRBV6-2 or TRBV6-3 and TRBJ2-7, with TRBD1 as a possible D gene (6 bases). V lost 6 bases, J lost 6 bases, and 18 bases lay in between. The CDR3 is 14 amino acids. Germline V gives CDR1 MNHEY, CDR2 SVGEGT. The CDR3, as DNA: TGTGCCAGCAGCCTTACAGGGCCGGTGGGCGAGCAGTACTTC. Its translation is CASSLTGPVGEQYF.

The chain employs TRBV4-1 and TRBJ2-3, with D possibly TRBD1 on 5 matching bases. Looked up from germline, CDR1 is MGHRA and CDR2 is YSYEKL. The CDR3 loop spans 15 amino acids. The V end was cut by 0 bases, the J end by 3 bases, with 10 bases between. CDR3 DNA sequence: TGCGCCAGCAGCCAAGATAGGGGCAATACAGATACGCAGTATTTT. Its protein is CASSQDRGNTDTQYF.

The gene calls are TRBV3-1 (or the pseudogene TRBV3-2) and TRBJ2-5, with 14 bases identical to TRBD2. This CDR3 spans 17 amino acids. The germline V gene has CDR1 LGHDT and CDR2 YNNKEL (reference sequence). J was trimmed by 4 bases and V by 2 bases; bases with no gene match: 6. The CDR3 loop is CASSQLGLAGGTETQYF. CDR3 nucleotides: TGTGCCAGCAGCCAACTCGGACTAGCGGGAGGCACAGAGACCCAGTACTTC.